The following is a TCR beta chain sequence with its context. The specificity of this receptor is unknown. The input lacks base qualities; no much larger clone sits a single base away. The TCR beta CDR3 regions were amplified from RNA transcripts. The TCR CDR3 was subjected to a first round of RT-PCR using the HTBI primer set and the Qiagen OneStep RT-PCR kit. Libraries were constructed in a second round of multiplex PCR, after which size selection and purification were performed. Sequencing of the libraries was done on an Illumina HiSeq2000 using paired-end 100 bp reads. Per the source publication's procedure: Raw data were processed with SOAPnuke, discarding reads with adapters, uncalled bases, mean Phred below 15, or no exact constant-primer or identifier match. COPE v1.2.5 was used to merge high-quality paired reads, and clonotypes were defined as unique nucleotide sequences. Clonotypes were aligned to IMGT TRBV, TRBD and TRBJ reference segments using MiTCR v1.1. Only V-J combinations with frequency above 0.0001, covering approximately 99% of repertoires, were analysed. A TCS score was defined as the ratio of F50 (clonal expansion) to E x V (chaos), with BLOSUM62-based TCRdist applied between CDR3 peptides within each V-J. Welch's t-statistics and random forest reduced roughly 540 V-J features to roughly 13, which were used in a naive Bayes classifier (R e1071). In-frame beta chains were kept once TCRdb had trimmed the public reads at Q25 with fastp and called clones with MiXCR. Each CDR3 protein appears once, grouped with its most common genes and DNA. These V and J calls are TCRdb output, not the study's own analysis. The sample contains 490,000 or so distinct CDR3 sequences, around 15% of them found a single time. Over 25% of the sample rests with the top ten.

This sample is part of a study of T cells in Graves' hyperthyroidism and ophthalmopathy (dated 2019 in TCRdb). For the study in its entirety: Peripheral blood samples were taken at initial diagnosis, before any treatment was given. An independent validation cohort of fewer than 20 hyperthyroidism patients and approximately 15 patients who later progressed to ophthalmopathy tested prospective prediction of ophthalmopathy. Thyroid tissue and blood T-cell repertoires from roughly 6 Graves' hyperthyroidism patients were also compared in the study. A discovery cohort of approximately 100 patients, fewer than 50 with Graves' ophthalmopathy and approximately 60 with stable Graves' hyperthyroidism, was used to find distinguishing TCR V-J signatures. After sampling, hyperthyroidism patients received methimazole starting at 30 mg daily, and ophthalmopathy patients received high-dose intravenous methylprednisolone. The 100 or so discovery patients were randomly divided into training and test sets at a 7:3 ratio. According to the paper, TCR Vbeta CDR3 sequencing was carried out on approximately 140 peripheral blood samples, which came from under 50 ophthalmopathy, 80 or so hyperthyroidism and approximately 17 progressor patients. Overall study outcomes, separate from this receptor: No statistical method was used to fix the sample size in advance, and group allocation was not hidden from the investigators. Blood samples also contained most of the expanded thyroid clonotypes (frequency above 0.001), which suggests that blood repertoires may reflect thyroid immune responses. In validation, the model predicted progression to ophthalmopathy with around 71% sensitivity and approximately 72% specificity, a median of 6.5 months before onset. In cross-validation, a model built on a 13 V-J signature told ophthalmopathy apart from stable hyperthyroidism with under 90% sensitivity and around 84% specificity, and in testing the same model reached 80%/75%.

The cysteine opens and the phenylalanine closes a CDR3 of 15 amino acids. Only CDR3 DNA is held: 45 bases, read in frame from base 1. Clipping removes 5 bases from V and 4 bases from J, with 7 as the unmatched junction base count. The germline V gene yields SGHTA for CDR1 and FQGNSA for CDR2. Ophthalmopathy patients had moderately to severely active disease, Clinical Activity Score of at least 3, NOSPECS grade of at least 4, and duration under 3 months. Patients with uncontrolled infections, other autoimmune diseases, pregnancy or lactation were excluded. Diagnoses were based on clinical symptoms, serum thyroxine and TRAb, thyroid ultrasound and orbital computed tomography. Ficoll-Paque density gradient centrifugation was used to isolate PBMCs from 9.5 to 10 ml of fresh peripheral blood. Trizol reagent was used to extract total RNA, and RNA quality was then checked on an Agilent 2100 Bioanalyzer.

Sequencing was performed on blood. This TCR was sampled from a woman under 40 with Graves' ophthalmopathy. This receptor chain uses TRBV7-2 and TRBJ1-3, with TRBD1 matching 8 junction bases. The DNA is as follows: TGTGCCAGCAGCCCATGGACAGGGAAGGGAAACACCATATATTTT. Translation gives CASSPWTGKGNTIYF.